Listed here are 17 T cell receptor beta chains from one sample, sequenced in a study of PD-L1 blockade in urothelial cancer (dated by TCRdb to about 2017). Library construction relied on the immunoSEQ multiplex PCR assay. Entries here come from immuneACCESS through TCRdb and include only in-frame sequences with V and J called. Some clones fail to appear in such tables; in the studies checked, an unresolved V gene covers under half of the shortfall, and the cause of the remainder is unknown. Here the sample has tens of thousands of clones; around 87% occur a single time. Together, the top ten hold 1.5% to 2% of the sample. The meaning of the sample's time point label: pretreatment peripheral blood. The sample in question was PBMCs, obtained around atezolizumab (anti-PD-L1) treatment. Source of these receptors: a man between 60 and 75 years old with urothelial cancer.

This clone was counted between two and nine times. The gene calls are TRBV7-2 and TRBJ1-3; 7 bases are shared with TRBD1. The CDR3 is made up of 15 amino acids. Germline lookup yields CDR1 SGHTA and CDR2 FQGNSA. V lost 5 bases, J lost 4 bases, and 8 bases stayed unmatched. The CDR3 region has the DNA TGTGCCAGCAGCCCTACCAGGGGGATAGGAAACACCATATATTTT. Protein product: CASSPTRGIGNTIYF.

This clone has just one count. The chain uses TRBV2 and TRBJ2-1; no clear D gene. V lost 2 bases to trimming and J lost 5 bases, with 7 bases between them. In germline, CDR1 is SNHLY, CDR2 FYNNEI. CDR3 length: 13 amino acids. The CDR3 region is CASSEHQDNEQFF. CDR3 sequence (DNA): TGTGCCAGCAGTGAACACCAGGACAATGAGCAGTTCTTC.

The genes are TRBV7-9 and TRBJ1-5, with D hard to call. CDR3 size: 14 residues. CDR1 and CDR2 from the germline V gene are SEHNR and FQNEAQ (reference sequence). The V gene lost 2 bases and the J gene lost 2 bases, with 7 bases spanning the gap. CDR3 sequence reads: CASSLSGGNQPQHF. As DNA, the CDR3 is TGTGCCAGCAGCTTAAGCGGGGGCAATCAGCCCCAGCATTTT.

This rearrangement joins TRBV11-2 to TRBJ1-1; TRBD1 matches at 9 bases. The CDR3 is 13 residues long. J was trimmed by 10 bases and V by 5 bases; bases with no gene match: 8. Germline CDR1 reads SGHAT; CDR2 reads FQNNGV. CDR3 in DNA: TGTGCCAGCAGCCAGGACAGGGGCAGCGGAGCTTTCTTT. Protein: CASSQDRGSGAFF.

The chain carries TRBV5-6 and TRBJ2-5, with TRBD1 as a possible D gene (5 bases). Germline CDR1 SGHDT, CDR2 YYEEEE. The CDR3 runs 13 residues. The V gene lost 2 bases and the J gene lost 3 bases, with 8 bases spanning the gap. The CDR3 reads CASSFGREETQYF. The CDR3 DNA is TGTGCCAGCAGCTTCGGCAGGGAAGAGACCCAGTACTTC. Full variable domain (missing parts from reference TRBV5-6 and TRBJ2-5): DAGVTQSPTHLIKTRGQQVTLRCSPKSGHDTVSWYQQALGQGPQFIFQYYEEEERQRGNFPDRFSGHQFPNYSSELNVNALLLGDSALYLCASSFGREETQYFGPGTRLLVL.

This clone has just a few counts. The V and J genes are TRBV5-4 and TRBJ2-6; D ambiguous. V lost 4 bases and J lost 1, with 6 bases in between. The CDR3 consists of 14 residues. Per the germline V gene, CDR1 is SGHNT and CDR2 is YYREEE (reference sequence). The DNA for the CDR3 is TGTGCCAGCAGCGGGCTGTCTGGGGCCAACGTCCTGACTTTC. Translating it yields CASSGLSGANVLTF.

The chain uses TRBV2 and TRBJ2-1; 14 bases fit TRBD2. The length of the CDR3 is 14 residues. Germline lookup yields CDR1 SNHLY and CDR2 FYNNEI. V was clipped by 10 bases and J by 10 bases; unmatched bases: 9. The CDR3 region has the DNA TGTGCCACCTTTGGACTAGCGGGAGGCACCGAGCAGTTCTTC. Its translation: CATFGLAGGTEQFF.

J is TRBJ1-2 and V is TRBV19, with 8 bases that match TRBD1. CDR1 and CDR2 (germline): LNHDA, SQIVND (reference sequence). V lost 3 bases and J lost 6; bases outside the gene matches: 6. This CDR3 contains 14 residues. The CDR3 region is CASSIDRGGDGYTF. As DNA, the CDR3 is TGTGCCAGTAGTATTGACAGGGGAGGCGATGGCTACACCTTC.

The V gene is TRBV5-1, the J gene TRBJ1-2, with D perhaps matching TRBD1 (5 bases). The CDR3 spans 14 residues. CDR1 and CDR2 (germline): SGHRS, YFSETQ. Trimming removed 4 bases at V and 1 base at J, with 11 bases between. In DNA form, the CDR3 reads TGCGCCAGCAGCCCAACGACAGATAACTATGGCTACACCTTC. Translating gives CASSPTTDNYGYTF.

The chain uses TRBV7-2 and TRBJ2-4, with 7 bases aligning to TRBD1. This CDR3 spans 15 amino acids. V shed 5 bases, J shed 0 bases, and the junction held 4 bases outside the gene matches. Per the germline V gene, CDR1 is SGHTA and CDR2 is FQGNSA. CDR3 sequence reads: CASSKGQLAKNIQYF. The CDR3, as DNA: TGTGCCAGCAGCAAGGGACAGTTAGCCAAAAACATTCAGTACTTC.

J is TRBJ2-7 and V is TRBV4-1, with TRBD2 as a possible D gene (6 bases). V lost 1 base and J lost 0, with 19 bases in between. The germline V gene encodes CDR1 MGHRA and CDR2 YSYEKL. The CDR3 contains 18 residues. DNA of the CDR3: TGCGCCAGCAGCCAAGGAGCCGGGGGATCGATGAGCTCCTACGAGCAGTACTTC. Translating it yields CASSQGAGGSMSSYEQYF.

The chain recombines TRBV19 with TRBJ2-2, with no clear D. This CDR3 comprises 11 residues. Trimming stripped 6 bases from V and 6 bases from J, with 5 bases between. Germline assignment: CDR1 LNHDA and CDR2 SQIVND (reference sequence). CDR3 in amino acids: CASSGSGELFF. DNA for the CDR3: TGTGCCAGTAGCGGGTCCGGGGAGCTGTTTTTT.

The rearrangement uses TRBV27 and TRBJ2-2, with TRBD2 identical over 7 bases. The CDR3 covers 15 residues. Germline values: CDR1 MNHEY, CDR2 SMNVEV (reference sequence). V lost 8 bases and J lost 3; bases outside the gene matches: 9. In DNA, the CDR3 is TGTGCCAGCTCGTGGGGGGGGGTTGACACCGGGGAGCTGTTTTTT. Translated: CASSWGGVDTGELFF.

V usage is TRBV14 and J usage is TRBJ2-7; 8 bases map to TRBD2. The CDR3 covers 15 residues. Trimming took 1 base from V and 4 from J; bases not matched to a gene: 6. Germline CDR1 and CDR2: SGHDN and FVKESK. The chain's CDR3 is CASSQVAGLGYEQYF. The DNA of the CDR3 is TGTGCCAGCAGCCAAGTAGCGGGGCTGGGATACGAGCAGTACTTC.

This chain connects TRBV9 to TRBJ2-3; 9 bases line up with TRBD2. The ends lost 0 bases at V and 2 bases at J; junction bases unmatched: 4. The CDR3 extends over 16 amino acids. CDR1 and CDR2 (germline): SGDLS, YYNGEE. In nucleotides, the CDR3 is TGTGCCAGCAGCGTAGTAGCTAGCGGGGCCACAGATACGCAGTATTTT. Protein product: CASSVVASGATDTQYF.

This chain links TRBV7-6 with TRBJ2-3; 8 positions match TRBD2. This CDR3 has 15 residues. The germline V gene encodes CDR1 SGHVS and CDR2 FNYEAQ. Losses at the gene ends were 5 bases for V and 2 bases for J; bases not matched to a gene: 6. This CDR3 reads CASSATSGLTDTQYF. CDR3 DNA: TGTGCCAGCAGCGCCACTAGCGGCCTCACAGATACGCAGTATTTT.

This chain joins TRBV18 and TRBJ1-5; 10 bases are shared with TRBD1. Germline loops: CDR1 KGHSH, CDR2 LQKENI. The V gene end was trimmed by 6 bases and the J gene end by 1 base; junction bases not matched to a gene: 3. The CDR3 loop spans 15 amino acids. The CDR3 DNA reads TGTGCCAGCTCGGGACAGGGGAACAGCAATCAGCCCCAGCATTTT. It specifies CASSGQGNSNQPQHF.